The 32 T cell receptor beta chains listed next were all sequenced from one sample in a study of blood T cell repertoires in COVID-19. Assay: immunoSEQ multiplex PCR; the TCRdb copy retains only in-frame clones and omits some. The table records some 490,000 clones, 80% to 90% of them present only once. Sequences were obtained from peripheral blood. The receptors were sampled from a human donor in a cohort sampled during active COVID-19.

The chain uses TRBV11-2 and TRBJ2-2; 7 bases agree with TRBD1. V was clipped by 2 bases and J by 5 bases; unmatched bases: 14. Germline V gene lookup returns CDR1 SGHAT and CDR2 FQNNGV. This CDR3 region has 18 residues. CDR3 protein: CASSLRGVKGGKTGELFF. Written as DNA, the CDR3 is TGTGCCAGCAGCTTACGAGGTGTGAAAGGGGGCAAGACCGGGGAGCTGTTTTTT.

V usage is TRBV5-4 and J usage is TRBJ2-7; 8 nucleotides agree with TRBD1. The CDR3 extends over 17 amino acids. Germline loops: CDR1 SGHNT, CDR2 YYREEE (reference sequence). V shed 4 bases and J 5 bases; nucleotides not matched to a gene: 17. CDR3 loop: CASSLDPSGTGDDEQYF. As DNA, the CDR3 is TGTGCCAGCAGCCTAGACCCTTCCGGGACAGGAGACGACGAGCAGTACTTC.

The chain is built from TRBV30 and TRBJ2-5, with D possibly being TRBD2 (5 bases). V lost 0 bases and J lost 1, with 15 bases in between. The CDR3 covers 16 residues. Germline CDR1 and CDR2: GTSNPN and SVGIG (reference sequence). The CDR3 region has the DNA TGTGCCTGGAGTGTACATGGGAGTGGCAGCCAAGAGACCCAGTACTTC. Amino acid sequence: CAWSVHGSGSQETQYF.

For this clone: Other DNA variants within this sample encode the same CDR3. The CDR3 sequence: CASSLGGANTEAFF. CDR3 in DNA: TGTGCCAGCAGCTTAGGGGGGGCGAACACTGAAGCTTTCTTT. The chain couples TRBV7-3 to TRBJ1-1; D possibly corresponds to TRBD1 (6 bases). There are 14 residues in the CDR3. V was clipped by 2 bases and J by 1 base, with 8 bases between them. Germline V gene sequence: CDR1 SGHTA, CDR2 FQGTGA.

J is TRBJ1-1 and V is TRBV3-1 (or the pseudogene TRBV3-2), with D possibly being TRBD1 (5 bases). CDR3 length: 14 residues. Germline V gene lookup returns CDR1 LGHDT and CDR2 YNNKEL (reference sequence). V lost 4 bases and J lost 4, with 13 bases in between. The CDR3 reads CASSLGRELTEAFF. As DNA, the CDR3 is TGTGCCAGCAGCCTTGGCAGGGAACTCACTGAAGCTTTCTTT.

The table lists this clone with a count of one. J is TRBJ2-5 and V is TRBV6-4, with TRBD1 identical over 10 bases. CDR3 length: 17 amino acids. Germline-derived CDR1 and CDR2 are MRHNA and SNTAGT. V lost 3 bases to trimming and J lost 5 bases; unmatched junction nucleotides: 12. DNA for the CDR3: TGTGCCAGCAGTGAGGGGGACAGGGGCGACCAGGGGGAGACCCAGTACTTC. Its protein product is CASSEGDRGDQGETQYF.

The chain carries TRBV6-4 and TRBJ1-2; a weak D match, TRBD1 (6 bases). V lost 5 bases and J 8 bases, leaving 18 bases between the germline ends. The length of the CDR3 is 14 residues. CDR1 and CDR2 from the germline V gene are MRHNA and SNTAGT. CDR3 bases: TGTGCCAGCAGTCCCGAGGGGGACGGACGCGGCTACACCTTC. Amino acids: CASSPEGDGRGYTF.

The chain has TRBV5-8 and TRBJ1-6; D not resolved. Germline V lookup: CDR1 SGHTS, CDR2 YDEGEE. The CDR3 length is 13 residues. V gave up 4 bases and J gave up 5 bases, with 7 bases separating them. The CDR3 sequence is CASSLRNNSPLHF. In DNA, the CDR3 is TGTGCCAGCAGCCTGAGAAATAATTCACCCCTCCACTTT.

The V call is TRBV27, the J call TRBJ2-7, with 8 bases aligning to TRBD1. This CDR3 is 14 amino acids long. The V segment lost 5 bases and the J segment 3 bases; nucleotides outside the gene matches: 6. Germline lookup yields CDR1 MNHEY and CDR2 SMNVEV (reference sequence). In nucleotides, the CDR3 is TGTGCCAGCAGTATGACAGGGGTCCACTACGAGCAGTACTTC. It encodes CASSMTGVHYEQYF.

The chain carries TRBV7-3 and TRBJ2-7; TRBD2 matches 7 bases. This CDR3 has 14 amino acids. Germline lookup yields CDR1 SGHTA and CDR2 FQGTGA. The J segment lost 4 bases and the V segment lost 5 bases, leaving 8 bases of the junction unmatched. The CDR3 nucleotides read TGTGCCAGCAGCCCTACGGCGGGAGCGTACGAGCAGTACTTC. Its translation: CASSPTAGAYEQYF.

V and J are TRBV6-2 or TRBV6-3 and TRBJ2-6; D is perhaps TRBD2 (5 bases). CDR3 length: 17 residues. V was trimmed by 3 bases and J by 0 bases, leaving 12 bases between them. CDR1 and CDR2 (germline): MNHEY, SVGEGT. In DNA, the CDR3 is TGTGCCAGCAGTTATGTCGGGGTTCCCTCTGGGGCCAACGTCCTGACTTTC. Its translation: CASSYVGVPSGANVLTF.

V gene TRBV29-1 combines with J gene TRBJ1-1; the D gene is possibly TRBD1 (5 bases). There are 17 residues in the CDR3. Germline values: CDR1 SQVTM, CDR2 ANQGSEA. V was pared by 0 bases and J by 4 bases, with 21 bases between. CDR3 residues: CSVEDPSGRVVGTEAFF. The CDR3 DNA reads TGCAGCGTTGAAGATCCTTCCGGCAGGGTAGTAGGCACTGAAGCTTTCTTT.

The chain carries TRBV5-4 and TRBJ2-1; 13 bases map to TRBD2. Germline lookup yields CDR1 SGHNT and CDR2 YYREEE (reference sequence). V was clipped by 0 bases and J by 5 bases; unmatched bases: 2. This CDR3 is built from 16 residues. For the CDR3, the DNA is TGTGCCAGCAGCTTGGGACTAGCGGGAGGCCACAATGAGCAGTTCTTC. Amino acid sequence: CASSLGLAGGHNEQFF.

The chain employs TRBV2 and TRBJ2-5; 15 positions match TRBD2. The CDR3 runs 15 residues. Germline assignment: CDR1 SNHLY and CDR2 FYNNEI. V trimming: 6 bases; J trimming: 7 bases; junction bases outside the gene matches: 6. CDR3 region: CASRDQGLAGGTQYF. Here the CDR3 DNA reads TGTGCCAGCAGGGACCAGGGACTAGCGGGAGGGACCCAGTACTTC.

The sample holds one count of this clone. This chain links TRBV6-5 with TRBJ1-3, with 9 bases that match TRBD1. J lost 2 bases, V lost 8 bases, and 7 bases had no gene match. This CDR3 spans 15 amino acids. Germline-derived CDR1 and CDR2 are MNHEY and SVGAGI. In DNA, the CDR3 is TGTGCCAGCGGTCGGGACAGGGAGCCTGGAAACACCATATATTTT. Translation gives CASGRDREPGNTIYF.

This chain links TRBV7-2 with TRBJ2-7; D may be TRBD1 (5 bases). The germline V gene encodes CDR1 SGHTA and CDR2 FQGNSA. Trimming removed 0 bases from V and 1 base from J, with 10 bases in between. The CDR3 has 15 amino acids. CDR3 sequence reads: CASSLAPGRSYEQYF. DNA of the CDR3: TGTGCCAGCAGCTTAGCTCCAGGGCGGTCCTACGAGCAGTACTTC. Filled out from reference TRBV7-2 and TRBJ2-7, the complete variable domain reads GAGVSQSPSNKVTEKGKDVELRCDPISGHTALYWYRQSLGQGLEFLIYFQGNSAPDKSGLPSDRFSAERTGGSVSTLTIQRTQQEDSAVYLCASSLAPGRSYEQYFGPGTRLTVT.

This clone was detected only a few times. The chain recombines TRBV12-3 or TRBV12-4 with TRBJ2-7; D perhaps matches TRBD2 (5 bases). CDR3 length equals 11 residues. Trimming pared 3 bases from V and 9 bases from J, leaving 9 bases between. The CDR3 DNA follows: TGTGCCAGCAGTTTTGAGGGTCGGCAGTACTTC. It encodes CASSFEGRQYF.

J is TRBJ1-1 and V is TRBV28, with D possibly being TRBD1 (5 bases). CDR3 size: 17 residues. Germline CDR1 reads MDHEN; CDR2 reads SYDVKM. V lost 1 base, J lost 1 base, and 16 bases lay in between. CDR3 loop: CASSLYFGGTANTEAFF. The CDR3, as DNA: TGTGCCAGCAGTTTATACTTCGGCGGGACGGCGAACACTGAAGCTTTCTTT.

CDR3 amino acids: CATSDPPRTGNYGYTF. In DNA form, the CDR3 reads TGTGCCACCAGTGACCCACCTAGGACAGGAAACTATGGCTACACCTTC. The J gene is TRBJ1-2, the V gene TRBV24-1, with 7 bases lining up with TRBD1. V was pared by 4 bases and J by 2 bases, with 9 bases of the junction left unmatched. Per the germline V gene, CDR1 is KGHDR and CDR2 is SFDVKD. The length of the CDR3 is 16 residues.

CDR3 in DNA: TGTGCCATCAGAGGACTAGCGGGAGATAGTGAGCAGTTCTTC. This gives the protein CAIRGLAGDSEQFF. The chain joins TRBV10-3 to TRBJ2-1; the match to TRBD2 covers 13 bases. Germline CDR1 is ENHRY and CDR2 is SYGVKD. This CDR3 contains 14 residues. The trim removed 6 bases at V and 9 bases at J, leaving 5 bases unmatched.

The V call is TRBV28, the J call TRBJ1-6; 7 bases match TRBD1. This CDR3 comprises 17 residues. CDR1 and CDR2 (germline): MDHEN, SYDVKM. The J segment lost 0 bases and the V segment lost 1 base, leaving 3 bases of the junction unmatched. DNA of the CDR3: TGTGCCAGCAGTTTATCGGGGGACAGCTCCTATAATTCACCCCTCCACTTT. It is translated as CASSLSGDSSYNSPLHF.

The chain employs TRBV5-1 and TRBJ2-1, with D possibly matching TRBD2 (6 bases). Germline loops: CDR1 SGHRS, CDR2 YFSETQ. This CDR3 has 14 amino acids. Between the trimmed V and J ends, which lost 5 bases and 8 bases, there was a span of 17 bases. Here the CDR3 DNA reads TGCGCCAGCAGTAGGAGGAGGGCCGGGGATGAGCAGTTCTTC. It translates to CASSRRRAGDEQFF.

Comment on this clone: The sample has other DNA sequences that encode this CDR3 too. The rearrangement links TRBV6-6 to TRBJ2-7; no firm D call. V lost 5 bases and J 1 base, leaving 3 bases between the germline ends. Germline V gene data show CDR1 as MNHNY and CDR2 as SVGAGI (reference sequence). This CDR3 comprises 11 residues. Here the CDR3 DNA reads TGTGCCAGCAGTCCGTCCTACGAGCAGTACTTC. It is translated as CASSPSYEQYF.

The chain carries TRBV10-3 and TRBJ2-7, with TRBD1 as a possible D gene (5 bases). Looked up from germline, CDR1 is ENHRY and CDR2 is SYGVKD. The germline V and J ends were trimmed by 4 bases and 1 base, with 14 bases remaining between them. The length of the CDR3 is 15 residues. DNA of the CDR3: TGTGCCATCAGTGTTGCAGGGTTACAGTCCTACGAGCAGTACTTC. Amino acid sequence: CAISVAGLQSYEQYF.

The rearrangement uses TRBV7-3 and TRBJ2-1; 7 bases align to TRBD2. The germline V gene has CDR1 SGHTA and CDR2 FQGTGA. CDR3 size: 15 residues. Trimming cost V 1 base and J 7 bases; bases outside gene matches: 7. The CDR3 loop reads CASSLSGGSGNEQFF. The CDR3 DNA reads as TGTGCCAGCAGCTTAAGTGGCGGGAGCGGTAATGAGCAGTTCTTC. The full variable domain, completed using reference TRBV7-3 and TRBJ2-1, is GAGVSQTPSNKVTEKGKYVELRCDPISGHTALYWYRQSLGQGPEFLIYFQGTGAADDSGLPNDRFFAVRPEGSVSTLKIQRTERGDSAVYLCASSLSGGSGNEQFFGPGTRLTVL.

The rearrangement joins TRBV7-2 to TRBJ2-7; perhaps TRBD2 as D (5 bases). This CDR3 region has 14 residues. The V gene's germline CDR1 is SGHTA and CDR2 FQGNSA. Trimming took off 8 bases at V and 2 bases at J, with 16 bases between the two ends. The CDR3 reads CASSYLEGPYEQYF. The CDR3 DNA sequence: TGTGCCAGCTCCTACCTCGAGGGTCCCTACGAGCAGTACTTC.

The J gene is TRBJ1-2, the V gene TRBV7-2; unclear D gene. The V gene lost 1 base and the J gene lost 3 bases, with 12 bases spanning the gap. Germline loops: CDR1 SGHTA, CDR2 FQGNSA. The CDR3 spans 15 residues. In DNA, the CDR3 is TGTGCCAGCAGCTTAGGTGGAGGGATTGACTATGGCTACACCTTC. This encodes CASSLGGGIDYGYTF.

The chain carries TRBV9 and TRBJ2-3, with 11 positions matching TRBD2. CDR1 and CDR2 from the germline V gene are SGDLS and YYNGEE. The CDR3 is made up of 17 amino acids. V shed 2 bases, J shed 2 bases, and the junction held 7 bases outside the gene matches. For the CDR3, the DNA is TGTGCCAGCAGCGTGATTGGGACTAGCGGAGACACAGATACGCAGTATTTT. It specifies CASSVIGTSGDTDTQYF.

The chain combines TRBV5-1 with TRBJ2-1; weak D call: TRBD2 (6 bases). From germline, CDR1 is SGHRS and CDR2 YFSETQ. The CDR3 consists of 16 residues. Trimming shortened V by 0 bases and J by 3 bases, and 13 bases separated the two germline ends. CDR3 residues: CASSLAEGGDYNEQFF. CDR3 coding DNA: TGCGCCAGCAGCTTGGCCGAGGGCGGGGACTACAATGAGCAGTTCTTC. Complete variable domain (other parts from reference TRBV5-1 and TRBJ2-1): KAGVTQTPRYLIKTRGQQVTLSCSPISGHRSVSWYQQTPGQGLQFLFEYFSETQRNKGNFPGRFSGRQFSNSRSEMNVSTLELGDSALYLCASSLAEGGDYNEQFFGPGTRLTVL.

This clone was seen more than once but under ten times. The CDR3 spells CASMRELDYNSPLHF. CDR3 bases: TGTGCCAGCATGCGGGAACTCGACTATAATTCACCCCTCCACTTT. The chain uses TRBV7-9 and TRBJ1-6; D is uncertain. Trimming left V 7 bases short and J 3 bases short, with 13 bases between. There are 15 residues in the CDR3. In germline, CDR1 is SEHNR, CDR2 FQNEAQ (reference sequence).

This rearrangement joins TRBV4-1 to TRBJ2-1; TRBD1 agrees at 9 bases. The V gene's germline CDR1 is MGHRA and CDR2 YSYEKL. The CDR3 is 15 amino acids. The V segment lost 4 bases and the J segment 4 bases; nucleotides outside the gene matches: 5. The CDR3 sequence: CASSLGTGYYNEQFF. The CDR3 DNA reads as TGCGCCAGCAGCCTGGGGACAGGGTATTACAATGAGCAGTTCTTC.

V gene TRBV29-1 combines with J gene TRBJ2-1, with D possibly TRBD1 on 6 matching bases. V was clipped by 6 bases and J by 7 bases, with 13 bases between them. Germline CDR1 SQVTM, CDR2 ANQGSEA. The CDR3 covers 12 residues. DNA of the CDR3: TGCAGCGTGGGCAGGGGATGGAATGAGCAGTTCTTC. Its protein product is CSVGRGWNEQFF.